This T cell receptor beta chain appears in the sequencing data of a study of T cell repertoires in cytomegalovirus infection. Overall study results and limits: Dominating the ex vivo response were HLA-C-restricted CMV-specific TCR beta clonotypes.

Points on this clonotype: The target antigen is unknown.

A single record per CDR3 protein comes from TCRdb applying MiXCR to the reads. The profile shows 300,000 to 400,000 distinct CDR3 sequences, 25% to 30% of them singletons. V was clipped by 0 bases and J by 3 bases, with 9 bases between them. There are 15 residues in the CDR3. Per the germline V gene, CDR1 is SGDLS and CDR2 is YYNGEE. The origin of this receptor is a human donor in good health (CMV status not recorded). Some clones in this sample may be carry-over from other donors' samples. The chain recombines TRBV9 with TRBJ1-4; TRBD1 is a possible D gene (5 bases). This sample comprised cultured PBMCs, obtained from culture after CMV antigen stimulation. For the CDR3, the DNA is TGTGCCAGCAGCGTAGGGCAGGGCTCTAATGAAAAACTGTTTTTT. Protein sequence: CASSVGQGSNEKLFF.